This T cell receptor (beta chain) was sequenced during a study of cytomegalovirus exposure and HLA in healthy donors (dated by TCRdb to 2016 to 2017). For the wider study: In an earlier analysis of approximately 640 of the donors, about 260 Gb of sequence data and 90 million to 130 million unique TCR beta sequences from about 180 million T cells were reported. The study was designed to test whether signatures of past pathogen exposure could be identified by cataloging public T cell receptors. Every repertoire in the discovery cohort had been generated on one and the same sequencing platform. In a later analysis, previously published TCR beta repertoires from 550 to 750 donors were re-analyzed and high-resolution HLA genotyping was added so that TCR occurrence patterns could be studied. HLA typing covered class I and class II loci at four-digit resolution. On average, around 230,000 unique TCR beta nucleotide sequences were sequenced per donor among 398 genotyped donors of the cohort, with roughly 20% of those sequences being non-productive. Besides the first cohort of roughly 660 subjects, a separate validation cohort made up of 120 different subjects was used. Typing coverage varied by locus: 629-630 donors for A, B, C, DRB1 and DQB1; approximately 520 for DQA1; over 600 for DPA1; 450 to 480 for DPB1. To decide whether each TCR beta V gene segment behaved as functional or pseudogenic, an earlier analysis of approximately 590 of the donors relied on high-throughput TCR beta sequencing. The study used immunosequencing to profile the T cell repertoires of more than 650 subjects and linked those repertoires to cytomegalovirus serostatus. About 280 gigabases of sequencing data and roughly 81 million unique TCR sequences made up an early release that covered fewer than 650 HLA-typed donors. The later analysis used no new phenotypic data to find candidate immune exposures, relying instead on TCR beta sequences and their occurrence across donors. Alongside the repertoire data, information on donor age, sex, ethnicity and CMV serostatus was compiled. About five DR-DQ haplotypes were treated as single units for association and clustering because of strong linkage in the cohort. To predict cytomegalovirus infection status, the study brought together high-throughput TCR immunosequencing, statistical association of individual TCRs with disease status, and machine learning. In a later genetic analysis, genome-wide SNP genotypes for about three fifths of the 666 donors were used, and that subset was treated as a discovery cohort. Of the roughly 400 genotyped donors, 65% to 90% fell in the genetic ancestry cluster associated with self-reported Caucasian donors. General conclusions and limits of the study: A later analysis found that TCR association rates varied across HLA loci, with DRB1 alleles showing the most associated TCRs and HLA-C alleles the fewest. V-gene and J-gene trimming of TCR beta chains was associated with a missense DCLRE1C variant in a later genetic analysis, and the association was replicated in an independent cohort. In a later analysis, HLA-associated TCR beta chains showed more clonal expansion and lower generation probabilities than non-associated chains that were equally common. CMV serostatus was the only immune exposure information available for the cohort. Strong co-occurrence of HLA alleles, especially DR and DQ, made assigning TCR associations to individual alleles difficult. Several of the top co-occurrence clusters appeared to be linked to parvovirus B19, influenza, CMV and Epstein-Barr virus, according to a later analysis. A further reported finding was that TCR beta sequences accurately predicted the HLA-A and HLA-B alleles for most subjects in the first cohort. Because HLA typing was unavailable for some donors at each locus, only the typed subset was used in association tests. This cohort had only TCR beta chains sequenced, and the lack of alpha or paired-chain data limited which features could be detected. Most CMV-associated TCR beta chains appeared to be HLA-restricted in a later analysis, and the HLA associations seemed to be driven largely by CMV exposure. Because counts were too low, more than 15 rarely observed V segments, including chromosome 9 orphons, were left out of the earlier analysis of some 640 of the donors. A group of highly shared sequence variants was considered likely to be a technical artifact of the sequencing pipeline. Presence/absence analyses assumed roughly uniform sequencing depth across donors, an assumption that may not hold. The classifier was reported to diagnose cytomegalovirus status with high specificity and sensitivity in both the original cohort and the validation cohort. In a later genetic analysis, fewer N-insertions in productive TCRs were reported among donors in an Asian-associated ancestry cluster than the roughly 640-donor mean. In the study, approximately 150 TCR beta chains were listed as associated with cytomegalovirus. Some IMGT-functional V segments, including TRBV6-2 and TRBV6-3, could not be distinguished by the 87-base-pair reads and were therefore excluded. A few of the identified cytomegalovirus-associated TCR beta chains were confirmed in vitro to be specific for cytomegalovirus antigens. In an earlier analysis of approximately 590 of the donors, most TCR beta V segments appeared in productive rearrangements about 87% or about 30% of the time, broadly matching IMGT annotations. Linkage disequilibrium might explain the correlated functional status among segregating V segments, but an unknown experimental factor could not be excluded. The authors suggested that the approach could potentially be generalized to other disease states and immunological phenotypes. A later analysis associated about 17,000 TCR beta sequences with specific HLA alleles at a false discovery rate of 0.05. While some public TCRs were present in many individuals, most TCR sequences turned up only very rarely across donors.

The method was the immunoSEQ multiplex PCR assay. For the multiplex PCR, a mixture combining 60 forward primers for TCR Vbeta segments and 13 reverse primers for TCR Jbeta segments was used. A multiplex PCR assay on genomic DNA amplified the CDR3 region of rearranged TCR beta genes. Amplified TCR beta libraries were sequenced as 87-base-pair reads on the Illumina HiSeq System. As for how the authors treated the data: In a later analysis, around 80 million unique TCR beta chains were counted across the roughly 610 repertoires, and about 9.9 million of these chains were shared by at least two donors. Raw reads were error-corrected and collapsed into unique sequences with a nearest-neighbor algorithm that merged closely related sequences to remove PCR and sequencing errors. V, D and J gene segments were assigned by aligning CDR3 sequences to IMGT reference sequences. For a sequence to be retained, a match of at least six nucleotides was required to both a V gene segment and a J gene segment. Rearrangements were classified as productive when the CDR3 lacked stop codons and remained in frame with V and J, and all other rearrangements were classified as non-productive. Following IMGT convention, CDR3 was defined as the stretch from the second conserved V-encoded cysteine to the conserved J-encoded phenylalanine. In an earlier analysis of 587 of the donors, sequences lacking an unambiguous match to a single V gene segment were excluded. In an earlier analysis of roughly 500 of the donors, V segments were called functional above 56.7% productive rearrangements and were called segregating when the between-donor standard deviation exceeded 5%. To diagnose cytomegalovirus status from the catalog of TCR beta chain sequences, a statistical classification framework was built. In a later analysis, TCR nucleotide sequences were compared against IMGT/GENE-DB human TR gene sequences so that V and J genes could be assigned. A later analysis assigned CDR3 sequences and most-parsimonious VDJ recombination scenarios with the TCRdist pipeline. In a later analysis, each TCR beta chain was defined by its CDR3 amino acid sequence together with its V-gene family, and reads lacking a unique V-gene family were excluded. A later analysis removed 550 to 650 highly shared, low-generation-probability nucleotide sequences to deal with suspected cross-contamination and a sequencing artifact. For each public chain, a later analysis derived a clonal expansion index from normalized ranks of inferred template counts within each repertoire. In a later analysis, generation probabilities were computed using a VDJ recombination model fitted to out-of-frame rearrangements, and the results were checked against IGoR. Hypergeometric tests were used in a later analysis to score TCR-TCR, TCR-HLA and TCR-CMV co-occurrence, with a repertoire-size bias correction applied to the TCR pairs. False discovery rates were estimated in a later analysis by permuting HLA or CMV assignments 20 times. In a later analysis, co-occurring TCRs were grouped with DBSCAN, and TCRdist sequence similarity was added when clustering was performed within HLA-allele-positive subsets. Repertoires with fewer than 30,000 or more than 120,000 public chains were left out of co-occurrence clustering, as were five repertoires with anomalous nucleotide sharing. Held by TCRdb, this immuneACCESS table contains in-frame sequences only and omits some clones. Under half of the omission traces to an unresolved V gene where checked; the cause of the rest is unknown. Clone size and V and J calls were adopted from that table, with D and trimming inferred from the DNA. Across this sample there are under 200,000 clones, with about three quarters seen only once. The ten largest clones capture approximately 2.3% of the sample.

In total, approximately 610 healthy bone marrow donors made up the cohort. All cohort members were sampled while nominally healthy, although unrecorded immune exposures were likely present. The donor was CMV seronegative and was included in the group of a few hundred seronegative cohort members. A peripheral blood sample was collected from each donor, and TCR beta sequencing was performed on peripheral blood mononuclear cells. The Qiagen DNeasy Blood Extraction Kit was used to extract genomic DNA from the blood cell samples. As for this clone: Its antigen is currently not known. The record has no base qualities; no much larger clone is one base away.

Trimming leaves V shorter by 1 base and J shorter by 0 bases, with the junction holding 5 bases beyond the gene matches. CDR1 and CDR2, looked up from the germline V gene, are MGHRA and YSYEKL. The CDR3 measures 16 amino acids from cysteine to phenylalanine. The only DNA kept is the CDR3, 48 bases in frame from the first base. In this chain, TRBV4-1 is recombined with TRBJ2-7, with 8 bases aligning to TRBD2. This clonotype originated in a female donor in good health and CMV-seronegative. The sequenced sample consisted of PBMCs. Read as DNA, the sequence is TGCGCCAGCAGCCAAGTCCCAAGCGGGAGCTCCTACGAGCAGTACTTC. Its product reads: CASSQVPSGSSYEQYF.